The 16 T cell receptor beta chains given below trace back to one sample, sequenced in a study of blood T cell repertoires in COVID-19. TCRdb's table, derived via immunoSEQ multiplex PCR, lists solely in-frame clones and lacks some. The sample includes some 140,000 clones, roughly 90% of them seen just once. The sample comprised peripheral blood. The receptors originated from a man aged 70 or older with active COVID-19.

V usage is TRBV6-5 and J usage is TRBJ2-2, with a possible D match to TRBD1 (5 bases). Per the germline V gene, CDR1 is MNHEY and CDR2 is SVGAGI. The germline V and J ends were trimmed by 6 bases and 5 bases, with 10 bases remaining between them. CDR3 size: 13 residues. CDR3 region: CASRSQGTGELFF. The CDR3 DNA reads TGTGCCAGCAGGTCCCAGGGAACCGGGGAGCTGTTTTTT.

This chain links TRBV5-1 with TRBJ1-4; 10 bases match TRBD1. The CDR3 runs 13 residues. Per the germline V gene, CDR1 is SGHRS and CDR2 is YFSETQ. Trimming cost V 7 bases and J 7 bases; bases outside gene matches: 4. CDR3 sequence reads: CASSGQGSEKLFF. DNA of the CDR3: TGCGCCAGCTCGGGACAGGGGAGTGAAAAACTGTTTTTT.

The chain uses TRBV28 and TRBJ2-3; 7 nucleotides line up with TRBD2. The CDR3 contains 15 residues. With 5 bases clipped from V and 2 bases from J, the junction kept 7 bases outside the gene matches. Germline loops: CDR1 MDHEN, CDR2 SYDVKM. CDR3 nucleotides: TGTGCCAGCAGTCTCACTAGCGTTAACACAGATACGCAGTATTTT. Its translation is CASSLTSVNTDTQYF.

J is TRBJ2-7 and V is TRBV29-1; D is perhaps TRBD2 (6 bases). V shed 4 bases and J shed 7 bases, with 11 bases lying between them. This CDR3 is built from 11 residues. Germline assignment: CDR1 SQVTM and CDR2 ANQGSEA. The CDR3 sequence is CSVGEVGEQYF. The CDR3 DNA reads as TGCAGCGTTGGGGAGGTCGGGGAGCAGTACTTC.

V usage is TRBV18 and J usage is TRBJ1-1, with D possibly being TRBD1 (5 bases). V was pared by 1 base and J by 4 bases, with 10 bases between. Germline-derived CDR1 and CDR2 are KGHSH and LQKENI. The CDR3 consists of 14 residues. This CDR3 reads CASSPLDRATEAFF. The CDR3 DNA follows: TGTGCCAGCTCACCACTCGACAGAGCCACTGAAGCTTTCTTT.

This clone was detected once. The genes are TRBV18 and TRBJ2-3; TRBD2 is a possible D gene (5 bases). Germline assignment: CDR1 KGHSH and CDR2 LQKENI. The V end was cut by 3 bases, the J end by 2 bases, with 12 bases between. This CDR3 has 15 residues. Written as DNA, the CDR3 is TGTGCCAGCTCACCTGAAGGACTCCCCACAGATACGCAGTATTTT. It codes for CASSPEGLPTDTQYF.

The V gene is TRBV21-1, the J gene TRBJ1-2. TRBV21-1 is tagged as a pseudogene. The CDR3 spans 13 residues. CDR3 DNA: TGTGCCAGCAGCAAGGAAGACGAGGATGGCTACACCTTC. Its translation: CASSKEDEDGYTF.

The V call is TRBV10-3, the J call TRBJ2-3; 7 nucleotides agree with TRBD1. Germline trimming cut 0 bases from V and 6 bases from J; bases unmatched to any gene: 6. This CDR3 is built from 15 residues. From germline, CDR1 is ENHRY and CDR2 SYGVKD. In DNA, the CDR3 is TGTGCCATCAGTGAGTCACAGGGGCGAGGGGATACGCAGTATTTT. The encoded protein is CAISESQGRGDTQYF.

A few counts support this clone. The chain employs TRBV3-1 (or the pseudogene TRBV3-2) and TRBJ1-1, with 7 positions matching TRBD1. V dropped 2 bases and J dropped 5; count of bases not matched to a gene: 5. Germline lookup yields CDR1 LGHDT and CDR2 YNNKEL (reference sequence). This CDR3 contains 14 residues. CDR3 in DNA: TGTGCCAGCAGCCAATCAGGGGGGAGTACTGAAGCTTTCTTT. Translated: CASSQSGGSTEAFF.

This CDR3 reads CASSSTEAFF. CDR3 DNA sequence: TGTGCCAGTAGTTCAACGGAGGCTTTCTTT. The chain combines TRBV19 with TRBJ1-1; D not certain. From germline, CDR1 is LNHDA and CDR2 SQIVND (reference sequence). CDR3 length equals 10 residues. With 5 bases removed from V and 11 bases from J, the gap between germline ends came to 9 bases.

The gene calls are TRBV19 and TRBJ1-1; D is undetermined. The germline V gene encodes CDR1 LNHDA and CDR2 SQIVND (reference sequence). Trimming stripped 3 bases from V and 1 base from J, with 3 bases between. The CDR3 is 12 amino acids. The CDR3 DNA reads TGTGCCAGTAGTATCCAGAACACTGAAGCTTTCTTT. It specifies CASSIQNTEAFF.

In this sample, this clone turned up once. This chain links TRBV3-1 (or the pseudogene TRBV3-2) with TRBJ2-1; 9 bases line up with TRBD2. In germline, CDR1 is LGHDT, CDR2 YNNKEL (reference sequence). V trimming: 4 bases; J trimming: 8 bases; junction bases outside the gene matches: 9. CDR3 length equals 15 residues. The CDR3 loop reads CASSLMRGTSHEQFF. CDR3 DNA sequence: TGTGCCAGCAGCCTAATGAGAGGGACTAGCCATGAGCAGTTCTTC.

The chain has TRBV13 and TRBJ2-7, with 9 bases identical to TRBD1. The CDR3 has 14 amino acids. Losses at the gene ends were 3 bases for V and 5 bases for J; bases not matched to a gene: 5. The germline V gene has CDR1 PRHDT and CDR2 FYEKMQ (reference sequence). CDR3 loop: CASSFRQGGDEQYF. The CDR3 region has the DNA TGTGCCAGCAGCTTTAGACAGGGGGGTGACGAGCAGTACTTC.

V is TRBV6-5 and J is TRBJ2-1, with 7 bases fitting TRBD1. The germline CDR1 and CDR2 sequences are MNHEY and SVGAGI. Unmatched junction bases numbered 2, after V lost 0 bases and J lost 6 bases. CDR3 length equals 14 residues. Written as DNA, the CDR3 is TGTGCCAGCAGTTACTCGACAGGGTTCAATGAGCAGTTCTTC. The encoded protein is CASSYSTGFNEQFF.

CDR3 sequence reads: CASSADRRASYEQYF. Here the CDR3 DNA reads TGTGCCAGTAGTGCTGACAGGCGAGCTTCCTACGAGCAGTACTTC. This chain links TRBV19 with TRBJ2-7, with D possibly TRBD1 on 6 matching bases. V gave up 5 bases and J gave up 1 base, with 15 bases separating them. Looked up from germline, CDR1 is LNHDA and CDR2 is SQIVND (reference sequence). This CDR3 has 15 amino acids.

This clone showed up just once. The V call is TRBV29-1, the J call TRBJ1-2, with 8 bases aligning to TRBD1. Germline V gene sequence: CDR1 SQVTM, CDR2 ANQGSEA. The V segment lost 7 bases and the J segment 0 bases; nucleotides outside the gene matches: 7. The CDR3 is made up of 14 amino acids. The CDR3, as DNA: TGCAGCGCTCTAGGACAGGGAGCTAACTATGGCTACACCTTC. Translated, it gives CSALGQGANYGYTF.